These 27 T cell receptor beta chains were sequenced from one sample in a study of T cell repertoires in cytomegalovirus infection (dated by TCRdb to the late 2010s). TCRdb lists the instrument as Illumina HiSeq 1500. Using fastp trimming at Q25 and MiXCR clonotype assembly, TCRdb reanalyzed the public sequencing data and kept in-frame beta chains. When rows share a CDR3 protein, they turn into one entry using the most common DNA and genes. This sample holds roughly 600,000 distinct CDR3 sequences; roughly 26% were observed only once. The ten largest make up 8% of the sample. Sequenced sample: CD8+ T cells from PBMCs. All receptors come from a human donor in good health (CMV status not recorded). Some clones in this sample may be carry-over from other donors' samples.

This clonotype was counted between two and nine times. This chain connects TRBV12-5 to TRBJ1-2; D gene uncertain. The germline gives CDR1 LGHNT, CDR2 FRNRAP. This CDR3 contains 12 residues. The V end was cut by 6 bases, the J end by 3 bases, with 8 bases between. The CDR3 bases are TGTGCTAGTGGCCTGGAAGACTATGGCTACACCTTC. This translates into CASGLEDYGYTF.

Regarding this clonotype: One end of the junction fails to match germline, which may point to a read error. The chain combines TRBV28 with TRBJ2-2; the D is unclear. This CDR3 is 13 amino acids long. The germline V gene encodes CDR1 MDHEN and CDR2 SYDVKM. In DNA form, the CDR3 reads TGTGCCAGCAGCCCTCGCCTCACCGAGGAGCTGTTTTTT. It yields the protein CASSPRLTEELFF. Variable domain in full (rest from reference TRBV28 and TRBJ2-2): DVKVTQSSRYLVKRTGEKVFLECVQDMDHENMFWYRQDPGLGLRLIYFSYDVKMKEKGDIPEGYSVSREKKERFSLILESASTNQTSMYLCASSPRLTEELFFGEGSRLTVL.

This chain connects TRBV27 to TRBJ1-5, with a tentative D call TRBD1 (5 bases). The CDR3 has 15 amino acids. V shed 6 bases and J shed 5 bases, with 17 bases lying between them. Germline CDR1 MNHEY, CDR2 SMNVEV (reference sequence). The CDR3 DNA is TGTGCCAGCAGCCTAATAGGAAGGGACTATCAGCCCCAGCATTTT. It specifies CASSLIGRDYQPQHF.

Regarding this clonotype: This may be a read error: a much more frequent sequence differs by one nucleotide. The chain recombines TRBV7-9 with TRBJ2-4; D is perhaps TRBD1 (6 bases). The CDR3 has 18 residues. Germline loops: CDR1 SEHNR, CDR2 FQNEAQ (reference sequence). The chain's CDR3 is CAISLSFGTRIAKNIQYF. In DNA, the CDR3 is TGTGCCATCAGCTTAAGTTTCGGGACAAGAATAGCCAAAAACATTCAGTACTTC.

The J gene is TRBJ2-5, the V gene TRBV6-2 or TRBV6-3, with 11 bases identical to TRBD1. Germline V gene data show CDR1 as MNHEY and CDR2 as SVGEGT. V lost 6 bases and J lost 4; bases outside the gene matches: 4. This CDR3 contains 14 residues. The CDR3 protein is CASRDRGRRETQYF. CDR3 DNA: TGTGCCAGCAGGGACAGGGGGCGAAGAGAGACCCAGTACTTC.

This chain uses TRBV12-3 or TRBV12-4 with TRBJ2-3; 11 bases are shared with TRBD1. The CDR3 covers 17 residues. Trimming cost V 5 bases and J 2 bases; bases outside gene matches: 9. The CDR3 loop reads CASSPGTGGLLTDTQYF. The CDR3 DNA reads TGTGCCAGCAGTCCCGGGACAGGGGGTTTACTCACAGATACGCAGTATTTT.

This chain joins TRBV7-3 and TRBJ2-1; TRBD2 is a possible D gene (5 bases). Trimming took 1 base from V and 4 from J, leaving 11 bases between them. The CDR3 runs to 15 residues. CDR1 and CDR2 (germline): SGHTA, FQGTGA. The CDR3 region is CASSLSRGRYNEQFF. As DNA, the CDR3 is TGTGCCAGCAGCTTAAGTCGGGGTCGGTACAATGAGCAGTTCTTC.

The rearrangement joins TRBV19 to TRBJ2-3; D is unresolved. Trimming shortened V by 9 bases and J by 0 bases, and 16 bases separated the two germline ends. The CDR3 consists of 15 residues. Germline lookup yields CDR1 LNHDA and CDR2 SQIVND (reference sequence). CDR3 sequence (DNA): TGTGCCAGCACCTGGGCAGGAAGAAGCACAGATACGCAGTATTTT. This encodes CASTWAGRSTDTQYF.

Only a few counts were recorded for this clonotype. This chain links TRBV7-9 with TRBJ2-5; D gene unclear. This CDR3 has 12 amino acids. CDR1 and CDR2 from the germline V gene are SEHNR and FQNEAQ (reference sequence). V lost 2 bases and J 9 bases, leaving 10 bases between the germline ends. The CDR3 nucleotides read TGTGCCAGCAGCTTAACTGGTCAGGCCCAGTACTTC. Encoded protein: CASSLTGQAQYF.

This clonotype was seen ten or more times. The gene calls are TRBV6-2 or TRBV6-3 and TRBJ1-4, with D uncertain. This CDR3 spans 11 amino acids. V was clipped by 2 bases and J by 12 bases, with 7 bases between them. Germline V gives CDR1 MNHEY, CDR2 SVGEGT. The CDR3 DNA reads TGTGCCAGCAGTTACGGGAAGGAACTGTTTTTT. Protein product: CASSYGKELFF.

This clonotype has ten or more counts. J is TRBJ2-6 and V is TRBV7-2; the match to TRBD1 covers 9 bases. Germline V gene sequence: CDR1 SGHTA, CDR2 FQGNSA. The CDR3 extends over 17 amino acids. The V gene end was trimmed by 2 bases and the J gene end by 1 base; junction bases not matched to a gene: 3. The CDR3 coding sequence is TGTGCCAGCAGCTTAAGGGACAGGGCGTCTGGGGCCAACGTCCTGACTTTC. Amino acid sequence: CASSLRDRASGANVLTF. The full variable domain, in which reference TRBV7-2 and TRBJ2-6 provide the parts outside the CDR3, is GAGVSQSPSNKVTEKGKDVELRCDPISGHTALYWYRQSLGQGLEFLIYFQGNSAPDKSGLPSDRFSAERTGGSVSTLTIQRTQQEDSAVYLCASSLRDRASGANVLTFGAGSRLTVL.

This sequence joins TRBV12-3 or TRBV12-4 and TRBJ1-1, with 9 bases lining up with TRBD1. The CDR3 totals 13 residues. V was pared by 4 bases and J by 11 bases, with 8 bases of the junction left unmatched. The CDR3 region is CASSSGTGWVAFF. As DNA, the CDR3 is TGTGCCAGCAGTTCTGGGACAGGGTGGGTCGCTTTCTTT.

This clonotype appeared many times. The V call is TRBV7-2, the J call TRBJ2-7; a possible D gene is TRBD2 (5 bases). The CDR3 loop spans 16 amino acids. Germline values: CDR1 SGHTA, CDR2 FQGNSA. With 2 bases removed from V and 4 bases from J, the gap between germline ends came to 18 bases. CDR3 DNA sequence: TGTGCCAGCAGCTTACTCTTTGGTCGGGAAGGTTACGAGCAGTACTTC. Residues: CASSLLFGREGYEQYF.

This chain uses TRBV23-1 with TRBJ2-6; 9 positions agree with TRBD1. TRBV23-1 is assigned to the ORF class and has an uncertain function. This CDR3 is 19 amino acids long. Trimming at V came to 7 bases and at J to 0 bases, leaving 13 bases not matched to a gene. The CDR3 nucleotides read TGCGCCAGCACCGGGACAGGGAATAACCCTCACTCTGGGGCCAACGTCCTGACTTTC. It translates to CASTGTGNNPHSGANVLTF.

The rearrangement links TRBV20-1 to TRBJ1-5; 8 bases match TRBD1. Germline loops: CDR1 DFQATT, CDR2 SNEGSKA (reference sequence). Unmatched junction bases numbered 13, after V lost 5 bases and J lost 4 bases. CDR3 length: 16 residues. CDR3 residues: CSARRQGQGANQPQHF. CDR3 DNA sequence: TGCAGTGCTCGCCGGCAAGGGCAGGGGGCTAATCAGCCCCAGCATTTT.

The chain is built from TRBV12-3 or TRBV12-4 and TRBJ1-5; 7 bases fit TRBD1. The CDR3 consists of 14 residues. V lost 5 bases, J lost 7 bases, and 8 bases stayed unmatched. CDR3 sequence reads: CASSGDRAPQPQHF. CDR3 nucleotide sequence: TGTGCCAGCAGTGGTGACAGGGCCCCCCAGCCCCAGCATTTT.

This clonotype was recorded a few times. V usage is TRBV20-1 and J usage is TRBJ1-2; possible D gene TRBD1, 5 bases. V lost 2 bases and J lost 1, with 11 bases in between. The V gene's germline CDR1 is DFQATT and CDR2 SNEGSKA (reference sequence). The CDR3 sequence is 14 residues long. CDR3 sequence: CSARSKGINYGYTF. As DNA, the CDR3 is TGCAGTGCTAGATCCAAGGGGATTAACTATGGCTACACCTTC.

The CDR3 DNA is TGTGCCAGCAACCAGGGGAACTACGAGCAGTACTTC. Its protein product is CASNQGNYEQYF. The V gene is TRBV5-6, the J gene TRBJ2-7, with a possible D match to TRBD1 (6 bases). Deletions cut 6 bases from V and 3 bases from J, with 10 bases between. The CDR3 loop spans 12 amino acids. From germline, CDR1 is SGHDT and CDR2 YYEEEE.

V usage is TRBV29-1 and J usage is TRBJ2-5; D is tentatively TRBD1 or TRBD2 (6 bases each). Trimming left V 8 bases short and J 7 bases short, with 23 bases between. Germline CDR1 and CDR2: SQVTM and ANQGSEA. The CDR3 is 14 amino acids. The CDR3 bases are TGCAGCTTTCCTGAGGAGGGGGATTTTATGACCCAGTACTTC. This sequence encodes CSFPEEGDFMTQYF. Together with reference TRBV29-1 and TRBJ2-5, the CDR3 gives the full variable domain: SAVISQKPSRDICQRGTSLTIQCQVDSQVTMMFWYRQQPGQSLTLIATANQGSEATYESGFVIDKFPISRPNLTFSTLTVSNMSPEDSSIYLCSFPEEGDFMTQYFGPGTRLLVL.

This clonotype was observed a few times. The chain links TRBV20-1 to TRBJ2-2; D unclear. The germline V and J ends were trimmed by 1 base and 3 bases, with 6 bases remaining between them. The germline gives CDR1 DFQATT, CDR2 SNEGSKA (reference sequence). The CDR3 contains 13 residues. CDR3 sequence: CSARVIDTGELFF. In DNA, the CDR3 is TGCAGTGCTAGAGTAATCGACACCGGGGAGCTGTTTTTT.

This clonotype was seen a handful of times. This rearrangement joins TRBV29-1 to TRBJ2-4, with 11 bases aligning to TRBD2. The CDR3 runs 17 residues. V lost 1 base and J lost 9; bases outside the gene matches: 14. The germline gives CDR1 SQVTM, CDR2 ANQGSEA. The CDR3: CSVEASLTSGVLTIQYF. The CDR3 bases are TGCAGCGTTGAAGCTTCGCTGACTAGCGGGGTTTTGACCATTCAGTACTTC.

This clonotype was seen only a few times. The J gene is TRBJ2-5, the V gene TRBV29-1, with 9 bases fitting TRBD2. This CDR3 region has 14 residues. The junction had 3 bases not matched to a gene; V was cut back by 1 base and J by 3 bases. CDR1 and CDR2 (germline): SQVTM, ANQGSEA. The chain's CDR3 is CSVEGVAGEETQYF. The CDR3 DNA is TGCAGCGTTGAAGGGGTAGCGGGGGAAGAGACCCAGTACTTC.

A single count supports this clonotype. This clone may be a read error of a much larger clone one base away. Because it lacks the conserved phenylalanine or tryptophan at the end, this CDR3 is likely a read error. Written as DNA, the CDR3 is TGTGCCAGCAGTTTCCCTTGGGCTAAAGACTACAATGAGCAGTTCTCC. This gives the protein CASSFPWAKDYNEQFS. The rearrangement uses TRBV6-6 and TRBJ2-1; D unresolved. The germline V and J ends were trimmed by 4 bases and 3 bases, with 16 bases remaining between them. Looked up from germline, CDR1 is MNHNY and CDR2 is SVGAGI (reference sequence). The length of the CDR3 is 16 residues.

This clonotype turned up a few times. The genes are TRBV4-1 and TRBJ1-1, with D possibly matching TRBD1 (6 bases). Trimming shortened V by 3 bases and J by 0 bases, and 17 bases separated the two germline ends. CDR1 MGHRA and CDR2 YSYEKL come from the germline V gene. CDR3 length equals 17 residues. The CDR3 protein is CASSHPRGLDMNTEAFF. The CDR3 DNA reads TGCGCCAGCAGCCATCCTAGGGGGTTGGACATGAACACTGAAGCTTTCTTT.

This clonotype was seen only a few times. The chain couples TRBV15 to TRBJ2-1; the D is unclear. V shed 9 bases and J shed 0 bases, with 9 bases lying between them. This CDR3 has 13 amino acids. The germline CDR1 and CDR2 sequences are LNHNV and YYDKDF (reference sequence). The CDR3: CATGRSSYNEQFF. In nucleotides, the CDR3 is TGTGCCACGGGTAGGAGCTCCTACAATGAGCAGTTCTTC.

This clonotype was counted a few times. The CDR3 protein is CASSLDGQGAPNTGELFF. DNA of the CDR3: TGCGCCAGCAGCTTGGATGGACAGGGGGCCCCGAACACCGGGGAGCTGTTTTTT. The rearrangement uses TRBV5-1 and TRBJ2-2; 11 bases are shared with TRBD1. V trimming: 0 bases; J trimming: 0 bases; junction bases outside the gene matches: 4. Per the germline V gene, CDR1 is SGHRS and CDR2 is YFSETQ. The CDR3 contains 18 residues.

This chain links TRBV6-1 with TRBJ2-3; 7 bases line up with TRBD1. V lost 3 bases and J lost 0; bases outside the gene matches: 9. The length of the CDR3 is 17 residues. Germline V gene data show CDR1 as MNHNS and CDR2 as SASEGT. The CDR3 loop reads CASSDGLTGKSTDTQYF. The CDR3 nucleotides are TGTGCCAGCAGTGACGGACTGACAGGGAAGAGCACAGATACGCAGTATTTT.